A single sample is the source of the 30 T cell receptor beta chains below, sequenced in a study of T cell repertoires in cytomegalovirus infection. A single record per CDR3 protein comes from TCRdb applying MiXCR to the reads. The repertoire holds 130,000 or so distinct CDR3 sequences, with roughly 6% as singletons. The source material was PBMCs. The receptor set was obtained from a human donor in good health (CMV status not recorded). Some clones in this sample may be carry-over from other donors' samples.

This clonotype showed up many times. This sequence joins TRBV6-2 or TRBV6-3 and TRBJ2-1; 11 nucleotides match TRBD2. The CDR3 runs to 18 residues. The V gene end was trimmed by 6 bases and the J gene end by 2 bases; junction bases not matched to a gene: 12. CDR1 is MNHEY, CDR2 SVGEGT, per germline. CDR3 sequence: CASRRSGGALAAYNEQFF. The CDR3 DNA reads as TGTGCCAGCAGGCGTAGCGGGGGGGCACTGGCTGCCTACAATGAGCAGTTCTTC.

The sample holds many counts of this clonotype. The chain employs TRBV5-6 and TRBJ2-3; the D is unclear. Germline CDR1 SGHDT, CDR2 YYEEEE. The CDR3 loop spans 15 amino acids. V shed 0 bases and J shed 3 bases, with 11 bases lying between them. In DNA form, the CDR3 reads TGTGCCAGCAGCTTGGGGGCTGGGCAGACAGATACGCAGTATTTT. Translated, it gives CASSLGAGQTDTQYF.

This clonotype has a count of ten or more. The V gene is TRBV10-2, the J gene TRBJ1-5; perhaps TRBD1 as D (6 bases). Trimming shortened V by 3 bases and J by 4 bases, and 22 bases separated the two germline ends. The CDR3 contains 18 residues. The germline CDR1 and CDR2 sequences are WSHSY and SAAADI. The CDR3 reads CASSDGQFGLGKNQPQHF. The CDR3 coding sequence is TGCGCCAGCAGTGACGGACAGTTCGGTCTAGGGAAAAATCAGCCCCAGCATTTT.

The rearrangement uses TRBV5-1 and TRBJ1-1, with D unresolved. CDR1 and CDR2 from the germline V gene are SGHRS and YFSETQ. The CDR3 is 14 residues long. Trimming stripped 1 base from V and 3 bases from J, with 10 bases between. CDR3 protein: CASSLMWVYTEAFF. CDR3 nucleotide sequence: TGCGCCAGCAGCTTGATGTGGGTCTACACTGAAGCTTTCTTT. Combining the CDR3 with reference TRBV5-1 and TRBJ1-1 gives the whole variable domain KAGVTQTPRYLIKTRGQQVTLSCSPISGHRSVSWYQQTPGQGLQFLFEYFSETQRNKGNFPGRFSGRQFSNSRSEMNVSTLELGDSALYLCASSLMWVYTEAFFGQGTRLTVV.

J is TRBJ1-1 and V is TRBV14; 7 bases are a match to TRBD1. Unmatched junction bases numbered 9, after V lost 1 base and J lost 1 base. Germline V gene data show CDR1 as SGHDN and CDR2 as FVKESK. This CDR3 spans 17 amino acids. The CDR3: CASSQGRGQLTNTEAFF. The DNA of the CDR3 is TGTGCCAGCAGCCAAGGCCGGGGACAGTTGACGAACACTGAAGCTTTCTTT.

This clonotype was detected many times. The chain is built from TRBV29-1 and TRBJ2-5, with TRBD1 matching 10 bases. From germline, CDR1 is SQVTM and CDR2 ANQGSEA. CDR3 size: 13 residues. The ends lost 8 bases at V and 4 bases at J; junction bases unmatched: 7. The CDR3 coding sequence is TGCAGCACGGGACAGGGGTTGGCAGAGACCCAGTACTTC. This gives the protein CSTGQGLAETQYF. Full variable domain (rest looked up from reference TRBV29-1 and TRBJ2-5): SAVISQKPSRDICQRGTSLTIQCQVDSQVTMMFWYRQQPGQSLTLIATANQGSEATYESGFVIDKFPISRPNLTFSTLTVSNMSPEDSSIYLCSTGQGLAETQYFGPGTRLLVL.

This clonotype was observed a handful of times. The gene calls are TRBV20-1 and TRBJ1-1; a weak D match, TRBD1 (6 bases). The CDR3 extends over 16 amino acids. CDR1 DFQATT and CDR2 SNEGSKA come from the germline V gene (reference sequence). Trimming pared 5 bases from V and 2 bases from J, leaving 21 bases between. The CDR3 coding sequence is TGCAGTGCTTCCCGGACAGAACTATTTTTTAACACTGAAGCTTTCTTT. Amino acid sequence: CSASRTELFFNTEAFF.

This clonotype was counted at least ten times. This chain links TRBV14 with TRBJ1-2; 10 nucleotides align to TRBD1. The germline gives CDR1 SGHDN, CDR2 FVKESK. The CDR3 runs to 14 residues. The junction had 4 bases not matched to a gene; V was cut back by 5 bases and J by 4 bases. CDR3 residues: CASSGGQGVYGYTF. The CDR3 nucleotides are TGTGCCAGCAGCGGAGGACAGGGGGTCTATGGCTACACCTTC.

This clonotype was seen more than once but under ten times. The chain is built from TRBV12-3 or TRBV12-4 and TRBJ2-7, with no clear D. The CDR3 covers 14 residues. Trimming took 5 bases from V and 7 from J, leaving 18 bases between them. CDR3 loop: CASSPDGKTREQYF. DNA of the CDR3: TGTGCCAGCAGTCCAGATGGAAAGACTCGAGAGCAGTACTTC.

This clonotype has more than one count but fewer than ten. The chain has TRBV28 and TRBJ1-2, with D maybe TRBD1 (5 bases). There are 12 residues in the CDR3. The germline gives CDR1 MDHEN, CDR2 SYDVKM. V lost 7 bases to trimming and J lost 8 bases, with 14 bases between them. CDR3 amino acids: CASKESGSGYTF. CDR3 coding DNA: TGTGCCAGCAAAGAGTCAGGGTCGGGCTACACCTTC.

This clonotype was recorded a few times. V usage is TRBV19 and J usage is TRBJ2-1; D gene uncertain. The length of the CDR3 is 13 residues. V gave up 11 bases and J gave up 0 bases, with 11 bases separating them. Germline CDR1 and CDR2: LNHDA and SQIVND (reference sequence). DNA of the CDR3: TGTGCCTCCTTAGCTCCCTCCTACAATGAGCAGTTCTTC. Residues: CASLAPSYNEQFF.

The chain links TRBV9 to TRBJ1-2, with D perhaps TRBD1 (5 bases). Germline V gene data show CDR1 as SGDLS and CDR2 as YYNGEE. Trimming removed 0 bases from V and 4 bases from J, with 19 bases in between. The CDR3 has 17 amino acids. This chain's CDR3 is CASSVGTGIQPGYGYTF. The CDR3 nucleotides are TGTGCCAGCAGCGTAGGAACAGGTATCCAGCCTGGCTATGGCTACACCTTC.

The V gene is TRBV4-2, the J gene TRBJ1-2; TRBD1 is a possible D gene (5 bases). CDR1 and CDR2 from the germline V gene are LGHNA and YNFKEQ. The V and J ends lost 0 bases and 4 bases respectively, with 9 bases between them. This CDR3 comprises 14 residues. The CDR3 region is CASSQDGGLYGYTF. CDR3 coding DNA: TGTGCCAGCAGCCAAGACGGGGGACTCTATGGCTACACCTTC.

This clonotype is medium-sized (0.01 to 0.1%). The chain has TRBV7-2 and TRBJ2-1; tentatively, D is TRBD2 (6 bases). V shed 6 bases and J shed 3 bases, with 15 bases lying between them. Germline-derived CDR1 and CDR2 are SGHTA and FQGNSA. This CDR3 spans 15 amino acids. The CDR3 is CASSSGTQVYNEQFF. CDR3 nucleotide sequence: TGTGCCAGCAGTTCCGGGACTCAAGTCTACAATGAGCAGTTCTTC.

The chain employs TRBV2 and TRBJ1-1, with D possibly TRBD1 on 5 matching bases. The CDR3 spans 14 residues. CDR1 SNHLY and CDR2 FYNNEI come from the germline V gene. V gave up 7 bases and J gave up 3 bases, with 15 bases separating them. The CDR3 region has the DNA TGTGCCAGCACCGCCGTGGGGCTGGACACTGAAGCTTTCTTT. This gives the protein CASTAVGLDTEAFF.

This clonotype was picked up many times. The chain couples TRBV27 to TRBJ2-5; D may be TRBD1 or TRBD2 (5 bases each). Trimming cost V 8 bases and J 0 bases, with 16 bases left between them. This CDR3 region has 15 residues. In germline, CDR1 is MNHEY, CDR2 SMNVEV (reference sequence). For the CDR3, the DNA is TGTGCCAGCCGGACGGGGCAGCCCCACCAAGAGACCCAGTACTTC. Encoded protein: CASRTGQPHQETQYF.

The chain has TRBV15 and TRBJ2-2; D call uncertain. The CDR3 contains 14 residues. Per germline, CDR1 LNHNV and CDR2 YYDKDF (reference sequence). V shed 0 bases and J shed 3 bases, with 5 bases lying between them. The CDR3 here is CATSREVYTGELFF. CDR3 bases: TGTGCCACCAGCAGAGAGGTGTACACCGGGGAGCTGTTTTTT.

V gene TRBV29-1 combines with J gene TRBJ2-1, with 9 bases fitting TRBD2. This CDR3 has 14 residues. The J segment lost 8 bases and the V segment lost 4 bases, leaving 9 bases of the junction unmatched. CDR1 is SQVTM and CDR2 is ANQGSEA in the germline V gene. CDR3 loop: CSVVSASGADEQFF. The CDR3 coding sequence is TGCAGCGTTGTCTCCGCTAGCGGGGCCGATGAGCAGTTCTTC.

This clonotype showed up just a few times. The chain has TRBV18 and TRBJ2-3; TRBD2 aligns across 10 bases. CDR1 and CDR2 from the germline V gene are KGHSH and LQKENI. V trimming: 3 bases; J trimming: 3 bases; junction bases outside the gene matches: 3. The CDR3 has 15 amino acids. CDR3 coding DNA: TGTGCCAGCTCACCTCTAGCGGGGGTGACAGATACGCAGTATTTT. Translation gives CASSPLAGVTDTQYF.

The table lists this clonotype with many counts. V usage is TRBV7-2 and J usage is TRBJ1-5; possibly TRBD1 for D (5 bases). V lost 1 base, J lost 6 bases, and 13 bases lay in between. CDR1 is SGHTA, CDR2 FQGNSA, per germline. The CDR3 is 15 residues long. The CDR3, as DNA: TGTGCCAGCAGCTTAGTCGGGGGGGGAAGTCAGCCCCAGCATTTT. It codes for CASSLVGGGSQPQHF.

This clonotype was observed many times. The rearrangement links TRBV20-1 to TRBJ2-1, with D unclear. Trimming took off 7 bases at V and 0 bases at J, with 13 bases between the two ends. The CDR3 length is 14 residues. Per the germline V gene, CDR1 is DFQATT and CDR2 is SNEGSKA (reference sequence). The DNA of the CDR3 is TGCAGTGTCCGACGGACGAGCTCCTACAATGAGCAGTTCTTC. This codes for CSVRRTSSYNEQFF.

This clonotype was seen more than once but under ten times. The gene calls are TRBV15 and TRBJ1-5; 7 bases are shared with TRBD1. Germline-derived CDR1 and CDR2 are LNHNV and YYDKDF (reference sequence). The CDR3 extends over 14 amino acids. Unmatched junction bases numbered 5, after V lost 3 bases and J lost 6 bases. CDR3 coding DNA: TGTGCCACCAGCAGGACAGGGAGTGGTCAGCCCCAGCATTTT. Translation: CATSRTGSGQPQHF.

With regard to this clonotype: The CDR3 does not close with the conserved phenylalanine or tryptophan, likely indicating a read error. The chain has TRBV3-1 and TRBJ1-1, with D possibly TRBD1 on 5 matching bases. The CDR3 has 14 residues. The germline V and J ends were trimmed by 4 bases and 1 base, with 10 bases remaining between them. Germline V gives CDR1 LGHDT, CDR2 YNNKEL (reference sequence). The CDR3 sequence is CASSRDPRNTEAFL. The CDR3 DNA follows: TGTGCCAGCAGCCGGGACCCCAGGAACACTGAAGCTTTCCTT.

Ten or more counts support this clonotype. This chain connects TRBV7-2 to TRBJ2-1; 9 nucleotides align to TRBD1. This CDR3 comprises 16 residues. V lost 4 bases to trimming and J lost 7 bases; unmatched junction nucleotides: 11. The germline V gene has CDR1 SGHTA and CDR2 FQGNSA. CDR3 residues: CASSSRRQGVTNEQFF. The CDR3 coding sequence is TGTGCCAGCAGCTCGAGAAGACAGGGGGTAACGAATGAGCAGTTCTTC.

This clonotype is medium-sized. The CDR3 here is CASSLDITGGETQYF. Written as DNA, the CDR3 is TGTGCCAGCAGCTTAGATATCACGGGGGGAGAGACCCAGTACTTC. The V gene is TRBV7-2, the J gene TRBJ2-5; 7 bases match TRBD2. The CDR3 covers 15 residues. Losses at the gene ends were 1 base for V and 4 bases for J; bases not matched to a gene: 6. Germline CDR1 SGHTA, CDR2 FQGNSA.

Concerning this clonotype itself: A read error may account for a junction end that differs from germline. This chain connects TRBV9 to TRBJ2-2; D perhaps matches TRBD2 (5 bases). The CDR3 totals 14 residues. Per germline, CDR1 SGDLS and CDR2 YYNGEE. The CDR3 sequence: CASSVEANTGELYF. As DNA, the CDR3 is TGTGCCAGCAGCGTAGAAGCTAACACCGGGGAGCTGTATTTT.

The V gene is TRBV28, the J gene TRBJ1-2; D unresolved. Germline CDR1 MDHEN, CDR2 SYDVKM. Trimming removed 4 bases from V and 5 bases from J, with 8 bases in between. This CDR3 has 12 amino acids. Here the CDR3 reads CASSWLLYGYTF. As DNA, the CDR3 is TGTGCCAGCAGTTGGCTGTTATATGGCTACACCTTC.

This clonotype was found once. The chain carries TRBV2 and TRBJ2-1, with D maybe TRBD2 (6 bases). Germline CDR1 SNHLY, CDR2 FYNNEI. Between the trimmed V and J ends, which lost 4 bases and 10 bases, there was a span of 14 bases. The CDR3 spans 13 residues. The CDR3 DNA is TGTGCCAGCAGTGTTTTCTCCCGGGGGGAGCAGTTCTTC. It codes for CASSVFSRGEQFF.

In this sample, this clonotype turned up many times. This chain joins TRBV7-2 and TRBJ2-1; D might be TRBD2 (6 bases). V lost 5 bases to trimming and J lost 4 bases, with 18 bases between them. The germline gives CDR1 SGHTA, CDR2 FQGNSA. CDR3 length equals 16 residues. DNA of the CDR3: TGTGCCAGCAGCGTCGTGGGGGGTCTTATTTACAATGAGCAGTTCTTC. Translation gives CASSVVGGLIYNEQFF.

This clonotype was counted at least ten times. This chain joins TRBV20-1 and TRBJ2-5; 7 nucleotides align to TRBD2. After removal of 0 bases from V and 6 bases from J, the junction contained 13 bases not matched to a gene. Germline CDR1 and CDR2: DFQATT and SNEGSKA (reference sequence). There are 16 residues in the CDR3. This chain's CDR3 is CSARDWAGDARKTQYF. The CDR3 DNA follows: TGCAGTGCTAGAGATTGGGCGGGAGACGCAAGGAAGACCCAGTACTTC.